The clone carrying this TCR beta chain was picked up one time. Its antigen is currently unknown. CDR1 and CDR2 (germline): ENHRY, SYGVKD. Losses at the gene ends were 10 bases for V and 3 bases for J; bases not matched to a gene: 7. The CDR3 totals 14 residues. This sample is drawn from a study of cytomegalovirus exposure and HLA in healthy donors. Use of 60 Vbeta and 13 Jbeta primers characterized the PCR. The table came from immunoSEQ multiplex PCR; TCRdb's copy has only in-frame clones and leaves some out. This table holds about 200,000 clones, approximately 79% found once. General study results and limits: An analysis done earlier found most TCR beta V segments productive about 87% or about 30% of the time.

The chain links TRBV10-3 to TRBJ2-7, with TRBD2 identical over 12 bases. Sequencing was carried out using PBMCs. This clonotype originated in a girl aged 10 to 17 in good health and CMV-seropositive. The CDR3 loop reads CATRLAGDIYEQYF. The CDR3 region has the DNA TGTGCCACCCGACTAGCGGGAGACATCTACGAGCAGTACTTC.